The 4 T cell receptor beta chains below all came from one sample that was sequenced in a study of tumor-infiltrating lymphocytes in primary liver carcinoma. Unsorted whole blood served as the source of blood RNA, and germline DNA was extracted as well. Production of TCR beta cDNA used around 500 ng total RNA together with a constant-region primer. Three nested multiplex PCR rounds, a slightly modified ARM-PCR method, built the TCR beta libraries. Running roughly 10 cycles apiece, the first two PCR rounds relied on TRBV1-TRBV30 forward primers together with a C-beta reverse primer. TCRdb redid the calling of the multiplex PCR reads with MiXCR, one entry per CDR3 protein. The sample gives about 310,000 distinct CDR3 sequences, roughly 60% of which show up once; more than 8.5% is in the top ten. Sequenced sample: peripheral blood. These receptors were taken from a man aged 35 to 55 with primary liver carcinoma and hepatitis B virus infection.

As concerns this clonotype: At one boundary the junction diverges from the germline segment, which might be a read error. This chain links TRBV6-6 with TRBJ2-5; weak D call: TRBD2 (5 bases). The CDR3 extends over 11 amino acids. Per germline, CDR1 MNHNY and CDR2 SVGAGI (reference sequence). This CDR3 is CASNVEEIQYF. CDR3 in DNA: TGTGCCAGCAATGTGGAGGAGATCCAGTACTTC.

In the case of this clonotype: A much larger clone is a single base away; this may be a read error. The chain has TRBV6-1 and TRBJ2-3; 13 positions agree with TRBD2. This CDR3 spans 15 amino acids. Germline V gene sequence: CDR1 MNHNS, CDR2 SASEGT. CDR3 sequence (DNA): TGTGTCAGCAGTTTGGGACTAGCGGGGCCAGATACGCAGTATTTT. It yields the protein CVSSLGLAGPDTQYF.

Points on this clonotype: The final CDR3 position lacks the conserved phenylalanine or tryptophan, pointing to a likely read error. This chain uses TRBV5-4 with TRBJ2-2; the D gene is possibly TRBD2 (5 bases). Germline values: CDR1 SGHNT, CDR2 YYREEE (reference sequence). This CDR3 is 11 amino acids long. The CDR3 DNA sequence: TGTGCCAGCAGCTTGGCCGGGGAACTGTTTCTT. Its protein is CASSLAGELFL.

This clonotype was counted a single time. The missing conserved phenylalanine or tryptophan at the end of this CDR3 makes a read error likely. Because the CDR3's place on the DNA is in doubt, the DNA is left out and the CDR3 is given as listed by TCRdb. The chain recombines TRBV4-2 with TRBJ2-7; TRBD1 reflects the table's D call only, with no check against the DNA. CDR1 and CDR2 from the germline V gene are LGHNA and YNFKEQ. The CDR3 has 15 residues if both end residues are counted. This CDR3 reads CASSQAGVNSYERYL.